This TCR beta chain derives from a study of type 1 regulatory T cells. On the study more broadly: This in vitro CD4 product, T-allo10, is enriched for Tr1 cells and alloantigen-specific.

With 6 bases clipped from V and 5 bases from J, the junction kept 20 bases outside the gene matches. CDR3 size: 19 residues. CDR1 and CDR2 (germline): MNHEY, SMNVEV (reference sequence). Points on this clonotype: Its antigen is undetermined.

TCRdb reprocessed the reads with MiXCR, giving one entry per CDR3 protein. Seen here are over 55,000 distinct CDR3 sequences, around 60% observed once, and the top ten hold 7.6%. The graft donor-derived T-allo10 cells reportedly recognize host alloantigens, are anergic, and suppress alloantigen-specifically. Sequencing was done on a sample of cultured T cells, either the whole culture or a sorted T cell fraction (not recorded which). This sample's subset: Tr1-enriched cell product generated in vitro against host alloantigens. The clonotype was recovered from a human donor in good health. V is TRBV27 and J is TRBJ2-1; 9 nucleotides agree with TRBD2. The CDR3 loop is CASRRTGGFLAGIDNEQFF. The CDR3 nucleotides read TGTGCCAGCAGACGGACAGGCGGATTCCTAGCGGGAATCGACAATGAGCAGTTCTTC.